This passage covers 28 T cell receptor beta chains from one sample sequenced in a study of chemoradiotherapy in HPV16-positive cancers. Clones were read by immunoSEQ multiplex PCR, and TCRdb kept only the in-frame ones, dropping some. The sample yields some 34,000 clones, 86% seen once. Source: blood, taken from a patient who underwent chemoradiotherapy. Source of these receptors: a human donor with HPV-associated anogenital cancer.

This rearrangement joins TRBV6-5 to TRBJ2-6, with a weak D call TRBD2 (5 bases). CDR1 and CDR2 from the germline V gene are MNHEY and SVGAGI. The CDR3 sequence is 13 residues long. Trimming left V 8 bases short and J 0 bases short, with 5 bases between. Written as DNA, the CDR3 is TGTGCCAGCGAGGGCTCTGGGGCCAACGTCCTGACTTTC. Translating gives CASEGSGANVLTF.

V and J are TRBV2 and TRBJ1-5, with 7 nucleotides matching TRBD1. Germline-derived CDR1 and CDR2 are SNHLY and FYNNEI. The CDR3 covers 13 residues. The V segment lost 6 bases and the J segment 4 bases; nucleotides outside the gene matches: 3. In nucleotides, the CDR3 is TGTGCCAGCAGGGGACAGTATAATCAGCCCCAGCATTTT. Its translation is CASRGQYNQPQHF.

V and J are TRBV7-9 and TRBJ1-1; D not resolved. Per the germline V gene, CDR1 is SEHNR and CDR2 is FQNEAQ (reference sequence). V lost 5 bases and J lost 5, with 21 bases in between. This CDR3 is 16 amino acids long. In DNA form, the CDR3 reads TGTGCCAGCAGCCCCCGAGGCGGCCTACGGGGAACTGAAGCTTTCTTT. Protein sequence: CASSPRGGLRGTEAFF.

This rearrangement joins TRBV19 to TRBJ1-2; 11 nucleotides match TRBD1. Germline V gene data show CDR1 as LNHDA and CDR2 as SQIVND (reference sequence). This CDR3 region has 17 residues. Trimming took 0 bases from V and 7 from J; bases not matched to a gene: 10. CDR3 sequence (DNA): TGTGCCAGTAGTATAGAGGTAGGAGGACAGGGGGCTTTTGGCTACACCTTC. Amino acid sequence: CASSIEVGGQGAFGYTF.

CDR3 bases: TGTGCCAGCAGCCTTGACAGCTATAATTCACCCCTCCACTTT. Amino acid sequence: CASSLDSYNSPLHF. The chain links TRBV5-6 to TRBJ1-6; TRBD1 is a possible D gene (5 bases). The CDR3 runs to 14 residues. From germline, CDR1 is SGHDT and CDR2 YYEEEE. V lost 4 bases and J 3 bases, leaving 8 bases between the germline ends. Variable domain in full (rest from reference TRBV5-6 and TRBJ1-6): DAGVTQSPTHLIKTRGQQVTLRCSPKSGHDTVSWYQQALGQGPQFIFQYYEEEERQRGNFPDRFSGHQFPNYSSELNVNALLLGDSALYLCASSLDSYNSPLHFGNGTRLTVT.

The chain joins TRBV2 to TRBJ2-1, with D tentatively TRBD1 (6 bases). V lost 7 bases and J lost 8, with 27 bases in between. The length of the CDR3 is 17 residues. The germline V gene encodes CDR1 SNHLY and CDR2 FYNNEI. CDR3 nucleotide sequence: TGTGCCAGCACCACCCGGCTGGGGGCCCAGAGCGTGGATGAGCAGTTCTTC. It encodes CASTTRLGAQSVDEQFF.

On this clone itself: The junction and the germline gene differ at one end; a read error may be behind it. V usage is TRBV7-7 and J usage is TRBJ2-5; D unclear. This CDR3 is built from 16 residues. Germline V lookup: CDR1 SSHAT, CDR2 FNYEAQ (reference sequence). CDR3 in DNA: TGTGCTAGCAGCTTAGTGCCCGGGCTGGGACAAGAGACCCAGTACTTC. Translated: CASSLVPGLGQETQYF. The full variable domain, with the rest looked up from reference TRBV7-7 and TRBJ2-5, is GAGVSQSPRYKVTKRGQDVTLRCDPISSHATLYWYQQALGQGPEFLTYFNYEAQPDKSGLPSDRFSAERPEGSISTLTIQRTEQRDSAMYRCASSLVPGLGQETQYFGPGTRLLVL.

The rearrangement links TRBV19 to TRBJ2-1; TRBD2 might be the D (6 bases). V was shortened by 0 bases and J by 1 base, with 7 bases between the two germline ends. CDR1 LNHDA and CDR2 SQIVND come from the germline V gene (reference sequence). This CDR3 has 15 amino acids. The CDR3 loop reads CASSIDGTSYNEQFF. CDR3 DNA sequence: TGTGCCAGTAGTATAGACGGGACTTCCTACAATGAGCAGTTCTTC.

The chain uses TRBV10-1 and TRBJ1-2; TRBD1 agrees at 12 bases. The CDR3 runs 15 residues. Germline V gives CDR1 WNHNN, CDR2 SYGVQD (reference sequence). Losses at the gene ends were 3 bases for V and 8 bases for J; bases not matched to a gene: 7. The CDR3 reads CASSDGTGGDDGYTF. DNA for the CDR3: TGCGCCAGCAGTGACGGGACAGGGGGCGACGACGGCTACACCTTC.

V gene TRBV6-5 combines with J gene TRBJ1-2, with no clear D. V lost 7 bases to trimming and J lost 3 bases, with 18 bases between them. The CDR3 spans 15 residues. Germline V gene lookup returns CDR1 MNHEY and CDR2 SVGAGI. The DNA of the CDR3 is TGTGCCAGCACTCCGGGGAGCGACCGATACTATGGCTACACCTTC. Amino acid sequence: CASTPGSDRYYGYTF.

The chain joins TRBV28 to TRBJ1-4; 10 nucleotides agree with TRBD1. V lost 10 bases and J lost 5; bases outside the gene matches: 7. The CDR3 totals 14 residues. From germline, CDR1 is MDHEN and CDR2 SYDVKM. CDR3 sequence (DNA): TGTGCCACCGACCGACAGGGGGCGAATGAAAAACTGTTTTTT. Its protein product is CATDRQGANEKLFF. The full variable domain, rest sourced from reference TRBV28 and TRBJ1-4, is DVKVTQSSRYLVKRTGEKVFLECVQDMDHENMFWYRQDPGLGLRLIYFSYDVKMKEKGDIPEGYSVSREKKERFSLILESASTNQTSMYLCATDRQGANEKLFFGSGTQLSVL.

This clone was observed a handful of times. V and J are TRBV7-9 and TRBJ2-2; weak D call: TRBD1 (6 bases). Germline CDR1 SEHNR, CDR2 FQNEAQ (reference sequence). The CDR3 loop spans 16 amino acids. The germline V and J ends were trimmed by 4 bases and 5 bases, with 17 bases remaining between them. Here the CDR3 reads CASSYTGLGQTGELFF. The CDR3, as DNA: TGTGCCAGCAGCTATACAGGGCTAGGTCAGACCGGGGAGCTGTTTTTT.

V is TRBV7-8 and J is TRBJ1-6, with a weak D call TRBD1 (5 bases). Trimming took off 1 base at V and 4 bases at J, with 14 bases between the two ends. Looked up from germline, CDR1 is SGHVS and CDR2 is FQNEAQ. The length of the CDR3 is 17 residues. The CDR3 loop is CASSLGTQTVYNSPLHF. Written as DNA, the CDR3 is TGTGCCAGCAGCTTAGGAACACAGACAGTTTATAATTCACCCCTCCACTTT.

The rearrangement uses TRBV11-2 and TRBJ1-2; 12 nucleotides agree with TRBD1. Germline V gene data show CDR1 as SGHAT and CDR2 as FQNNGV. V gave up 5 bases and J gave up 4 bases; unmatched junction bases: 5. The CDR3 has 15 residues. The CDR3 coding sequence is TGTGCCAGCAGCCTTGGGACAGGGGGCCGCTATGGCTACACCTTC. This gives the protein CASSLGTGGRYGYTF.

The table lists this clone with a few counts. This sequence joins TRBV7-6 and TRBJ1-6; no clear D. Trimming took 5 bases from V and 12 from J, leaving 23 bases between them. Germline CDR1 and CDR2: SGHVS and FNYEAQ. The CDR3 covers 16 residues. For the CDR3, the DNA is TGTGCCAGCAGCCGGGCCTCCCAGGAGCCCCTAGAACCCCTCCACTTT. Encoded protein: CASSRASQEPLEPLHF. The full variable domain, its missing parts supplied by reference TRBV7-6 and TRBJ1-6, is GAGVSQSPRYKVTKRGQDVALRCDPISGHVSLYWYRQALGQGPEFLTYFNYEAQQDKSGLPNDRFSAERPEGSISTLTIQRTEQRDSAMYRCASSRASQEPLEPLHFGNGTRLTVT.

The V and J genes are TRBV10-3 and TRBJ2-1, with unresolved D. The CDR3 sequence is 14 residues long. V shed 0 bases and J shed 10 bases, with 13 bases lying between them. Per germline, CDR1 ENHRY and CDR2 SYGVKD. In DNA, the CDR3 is TGTGCCATCAGTGAGTCGGGCCCTCTCTCGGAGCAGTTCTTC. Its translation is CAISESGPLSEQFF.

The rearrangement joins TRBV11-2 to TRBJ1-1; a possible D gene is TRBD1 (6 bases). The CDR3 length is 14 residues. The germline V gene has CDR1 SGHAT and CDR2 FQNNGV. The V end lost 0 bases, the J end lost 10 bases, and 15 bases lay between the germline ends. In DNA form, the CDR3 reads TGTGCCAGCAGCTTAGAGCCGGGGGCGGATCGAGCTTTCTTT. This encodes CASSLEPGADRAFF.

The V gene is TRBV5-4, the J gene TRBJ2-2; 11 positions match TRBD2. CDR1 is SGHNT and CDR2 is YYREEE in the germline V gene (reference sequence). J gave up 3 bases and V 2 bases, and 6 bases lay outside the gene matches. This CDR3 spans 17 amino acids. CDR3 DNA: TGTGCCAGCAGCTTAGCTAGCGGGGGGACCTACACCGGGGAGCTGTTTTTT. This sequence encodes CASSLASGGTYTGELFF.

The rearrangement links TRBV7-8 to TRBJ1-3; D might be TRBD1 (5 bases). Germline V lookup: CDR1 SGHVS, CDR2 FQNEAQ. The CDR3 spans 14 residues. V was pared by 5 bases and J by 4 bases, with 12 bases between. In DNA form, the CDR3 reads TGTGCCAGCAGCCCTCAGGGAGCAGGAAACACCATATATTTT. Protein product: CASSPQGAGNTIYF.

The chain recombines TRBV9 with TRBJ1-2; TRBD1 matches 9 bases. V was pared by 0 bases and J by 6 bases, with 12 bases of the junction left unmatched. CDR1 SGDLS and CDR2 YYNGEE come from the germline V gene. There are 17 residues in the CDR3. The CDR3 DNA reads as TGTGCCAGCAGCGTAGCCCCCCAGACAGGGGGGATTCATGGCTACACCTTC. It is translated as CASSVAPQTGGIHGYTF.

This clone was seen more than once but under ten times. The chain links TRBV7-9 to TRBJ2-7; unclear D gene. Trimming took off 2 bases at V and 0 bases at J, with 14 bases between the two ends. The CDR3 length is 16 residues. Germline-derived CDR1 and CDR2 are SEHNR and FQNEAQ (reference sequence). CDR3 region: CASSLSVRQGSYEQYF. CDR3 DNA: TGTGCCAGCAGCTTATCGGTCCGACAAGGCTCCTACGAGCAGTACTTC.

V usage is TRBV28 and J usage is TRBJ1-2; D is unclear. Deletions cut 4 bases from V and 3 bases from J, with 3 bases between. Germline V lookup: CDR1 MDHEN, CDR2 SYDVKM. The length of the CDR3 is 11 residues. For the CDR3, the DNA is TGTGCCAGCAGTTCTCACTATGGCTACACCTTC. Protein: CASSSHYGYTF.

The V call is TRBV5-6, the J call TRBJ2-2; the D gene is possibly TRBD1 (6 bases). There are 14 residues in the CDR3. The germline V gene has CDR1 SGHDT and CDR2 YYEEEE. The germline V and J ends were trimmed by 4 bases and 6 bases, with 13 bases remaining between them. CDR3 sequence: CASSIQGLPGELFF. The CDR3 DNA sequence: TGTGCCAGCAGCATACAGGGTTTACCCGGGGAGCTGTTTTTT.

This clone has only one observation. The rearrangement links TRBV5-1 to TRBJ1-5; D not certain. The V end was cut by 4 bases, the J end by 0 bases, with 14 bases between. The CDR3 sequence is 16 residues long. Germline CDR1 and CDR2: SGHRS and YFSETQ. The CDR3 sequence: CASSLEGGLSNQPQHF. CDR3 coding DNA: TGCGCCAGCAGCCTGGAAGGTGGCCTTAGCAATCAGCCCCAGCATTTT.

This clone appeared once. The chain employs TRBV11-2 and TRBJ1-6; tentative D call: TRBD1 (5 bases). The CDR3 runs 16 residues. Germline-derived CDR1 and CDR2 are SGHAT and FQNNGV. V dropped 3 bases and J dropped 9 bases, with 18 bases sitting between them. CDR3 nucleotide sequence: TGTGCCAGCAGCTTGGTTCCCAGACAGCAGCGTTCACCCCTCCACTTT. Its protein product is CASSLVPRQQRSPLHF.

The CDR3 DNA follows: TGCGCCAGCAGCTCCCAGGGGAACTATGGCTACACCTTC. Translating it yields CASSSQGNYGYTF. This sequence joins TRBV5-1 and TRBJ1-2; D might be TRBD1 (6 bases). CDR3 length equals 13 residues. V was cut by 3 bases and J by 2 bases, with 8 bases left in between. CDR1 is SGHRS, CDR2 YFSETQ, per germline.

The rearrangement links TRBV6-5 to TRBJ2-1; TRBD1 matches at 7 bases. Germline V CDR1 and CDR2: MNHEY, SVGAGI. J was trimmed by 4 bases and V by 6 bases; bases with no gene match: 6. This CDR3 has 14 residues. The CDR3 DNA is TGTGCCAGCAGCCGGGACAGAGATTACAATGAGCAGTTCTTC. Protein: CASSRDRDYNEQFF.

The rearrangement joins TRBV29-1 to TRBJ2-5, with no clear D. The CDR3 has 11 residues. Trimming shortened V by 5 bases and J by 4 bases, and 8 bases separated the two germline ends. From germline, CDR1 is SQVTM and CDR2 ANQGSEA. In DNA form, the CDR3 reads TGCAGCGTTCATTATCTAGAGACCCAGTACTTC. Translating gives CSVHYLETQYF.